The entry that follows covers one T cell receptor beta chain sequence. Produced via immunoSEQ multiplex PCR; TCRdb's table is partial and in-frame only. The sample includes tens of thousands of clones, over 70% of them seen just once. This sample was included in a study of blood T cell repertoires in COVID-19. About the research overall: From the United States, Italy and Spain came samples of acute and convalescent COVID-19.

This clonotype was sampled from a human donor in a cohort sampled during active COVID-19. The sample consisted of peripheral blood.

CDR3 residues: CASSVDSGSLLYNEQFF. The DNA for the CDR3 is TGTGCCAGCAGCGTAGACAGCGGGAGTCTGCTCTACAATGAGCAGTTCTTC. The chain uses TRBV9 and TRBJ2-1, with 8 bases aligning to TRBD2. The V gene's germline CDR1 is SGDLS and CDR2 YYNGEE. Trimming at V came to 0 bases and at J to 3 bases, leaving 8 bases not matched to a gene. The CDR3 has 17 amino acids.